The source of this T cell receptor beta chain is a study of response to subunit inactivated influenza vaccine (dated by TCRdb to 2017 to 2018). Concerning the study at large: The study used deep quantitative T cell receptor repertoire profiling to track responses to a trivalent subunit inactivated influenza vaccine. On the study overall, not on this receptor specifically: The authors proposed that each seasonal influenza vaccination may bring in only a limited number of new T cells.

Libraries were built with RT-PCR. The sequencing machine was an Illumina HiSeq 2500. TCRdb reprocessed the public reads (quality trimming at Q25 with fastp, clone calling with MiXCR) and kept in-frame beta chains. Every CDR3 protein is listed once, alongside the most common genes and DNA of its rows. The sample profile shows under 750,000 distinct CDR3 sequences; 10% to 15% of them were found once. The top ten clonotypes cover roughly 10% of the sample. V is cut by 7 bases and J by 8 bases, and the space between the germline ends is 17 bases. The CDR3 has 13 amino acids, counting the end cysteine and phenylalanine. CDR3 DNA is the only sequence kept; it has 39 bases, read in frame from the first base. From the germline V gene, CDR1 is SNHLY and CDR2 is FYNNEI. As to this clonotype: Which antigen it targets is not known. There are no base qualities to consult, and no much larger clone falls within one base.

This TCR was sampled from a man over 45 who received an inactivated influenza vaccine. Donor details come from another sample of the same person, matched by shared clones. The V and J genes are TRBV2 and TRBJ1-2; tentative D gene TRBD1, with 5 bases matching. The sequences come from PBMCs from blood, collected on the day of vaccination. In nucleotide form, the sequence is TGTGCCAGCACCAGGGAGGGTCAGCAGGGCTACACCTTC. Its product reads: CASTREGQQGYTF.